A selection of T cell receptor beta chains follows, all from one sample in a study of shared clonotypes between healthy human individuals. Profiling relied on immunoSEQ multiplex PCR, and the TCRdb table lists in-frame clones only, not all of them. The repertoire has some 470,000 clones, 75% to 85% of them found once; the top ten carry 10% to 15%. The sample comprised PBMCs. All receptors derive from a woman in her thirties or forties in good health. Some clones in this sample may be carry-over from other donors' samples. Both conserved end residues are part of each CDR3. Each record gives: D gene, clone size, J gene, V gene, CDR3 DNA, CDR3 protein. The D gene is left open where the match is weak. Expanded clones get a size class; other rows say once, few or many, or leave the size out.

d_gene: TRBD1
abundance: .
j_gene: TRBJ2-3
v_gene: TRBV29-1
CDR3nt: TGCAGCGTTGTTCCGAGACAGGGCGGCACAGATACGCAGTATTTT
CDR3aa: CSVVPRQGGTDTQYF

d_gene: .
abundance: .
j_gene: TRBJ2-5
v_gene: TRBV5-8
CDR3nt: TGTGCCAGCACCACCCGTGGGGTTAACGAAGAGACCCAGTACTTC
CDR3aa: CASTTRGVNEETQYF

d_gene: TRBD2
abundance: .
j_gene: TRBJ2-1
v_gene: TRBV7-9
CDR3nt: TGTGCCAGCAGCTTTCCTGGCGGGAGAGGGAATGAGCAGTTCTTC
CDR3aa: CASSFPGGRGNEQFF

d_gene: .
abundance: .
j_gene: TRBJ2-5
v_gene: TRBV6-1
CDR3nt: TGTGCCAGCAAGATGGGGCCACCCCCTCAAGAGACCCAGTACTTC
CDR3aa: CASKMGPPPQETQYF

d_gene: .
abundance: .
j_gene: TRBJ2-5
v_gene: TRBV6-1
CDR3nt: TGTGCCAGCGGACACGGGCTCCGGGAGACCCAGTACTTC
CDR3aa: CASGHGLRETQYF

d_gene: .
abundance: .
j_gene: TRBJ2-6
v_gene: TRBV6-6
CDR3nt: TGTGCCAGCAGTCAACCTAGGACTGGGGCCAACGTCCTGACTTTC
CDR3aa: CASSQPRTGANVLTF

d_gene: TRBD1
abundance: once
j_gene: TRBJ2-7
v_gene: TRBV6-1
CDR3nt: TGTGCCAGCCTGGACAGGGGTTCCTACGAGCAGTACTTC
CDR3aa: CASLDRGSYEQYF

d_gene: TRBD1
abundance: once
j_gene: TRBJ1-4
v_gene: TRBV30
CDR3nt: TGTGCCTGGAGTTCTCGGGACAGGGGAGAAAAACTGTTTTTT
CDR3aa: CAWSSRDRGEKLFF

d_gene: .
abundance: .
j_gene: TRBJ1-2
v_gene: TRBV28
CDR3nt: TGTGCCAGCAGTTTGGACAGCTATGGCTACACCTTC
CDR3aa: CASSLDSYGYTF

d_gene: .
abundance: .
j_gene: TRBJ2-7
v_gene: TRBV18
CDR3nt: TGTGCCAGCTCACCGGACAGGGAGGGCGAGCAGTACTTC
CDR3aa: CASSPDREGEQYF

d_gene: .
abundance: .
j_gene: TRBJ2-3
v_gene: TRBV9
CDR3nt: TGTGCCAGCAGCCCCCTCGTTCCAGATACGCAGTATTTT
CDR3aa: CASSPLVPDTQYF

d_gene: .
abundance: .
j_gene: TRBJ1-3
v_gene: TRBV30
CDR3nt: TGTGCCTGGAGTGTACTGGGGGCCTCTGGAAACACCATATATTTT
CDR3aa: CAWSVLGASGNTIYF

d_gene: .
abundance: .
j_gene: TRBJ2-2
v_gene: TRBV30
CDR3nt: TGTGCCTGCCCCAGAACCGGGAACCCTAACACCGGGGAGCTGTTTTTT
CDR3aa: CACPRTGNPNTGELFF

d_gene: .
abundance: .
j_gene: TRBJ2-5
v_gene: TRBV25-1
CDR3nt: TGTGCCAGCAGTGAATTTGGTACCCAAGAGACCCAGTACTTC
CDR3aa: CASSEFGTQETQYF

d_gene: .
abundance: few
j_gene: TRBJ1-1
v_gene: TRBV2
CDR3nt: TGTGCCGGGGGGGACCTTTCGAACACTGAAGCTTTCTTT
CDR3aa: CAGGDLSNTEAFF

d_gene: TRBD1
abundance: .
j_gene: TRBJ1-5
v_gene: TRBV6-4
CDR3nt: TGTGCCAACAGGAGTACACTACAGGGGCGCAAGAATCAGCCCCAGCATTTT
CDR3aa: CANRSTLQGRKNQPQHF

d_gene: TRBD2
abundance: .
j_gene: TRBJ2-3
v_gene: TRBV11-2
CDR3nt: TGTGCCAGCAGCACCGCCTTTAGCGGGAGTACCCCAGATACGCAGTATTTT
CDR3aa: CASSTAFSGSTPDTQYF

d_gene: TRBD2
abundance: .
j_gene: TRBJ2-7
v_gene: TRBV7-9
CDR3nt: TGTGCCAGCAGCCGTCTCTTAGCGGGCGAGCAGTACTTC
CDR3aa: CASSRLLAGEQYF

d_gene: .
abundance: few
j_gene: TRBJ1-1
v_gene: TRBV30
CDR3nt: TGTGCCCGGTGGCCCGGCAACACTGAAGCTTTCTTT
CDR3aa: CARWPGNTEAFF

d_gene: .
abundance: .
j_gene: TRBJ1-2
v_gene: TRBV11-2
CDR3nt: TGTGCCAGCAGCCCCAACGAAGGCTACACCTTC
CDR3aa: CASSPNEGYTF

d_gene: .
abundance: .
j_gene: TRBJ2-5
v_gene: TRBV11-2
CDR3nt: TGTGCCAGCAGCTTAGAGGCTGGGGTAGAGACCCAGTACTTC
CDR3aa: CASSLEAGVETQYF

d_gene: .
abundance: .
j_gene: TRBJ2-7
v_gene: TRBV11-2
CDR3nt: TGTGCCAGCAGCCCATCCTACGAGCAGTACTTC
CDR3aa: CASSPSYEQYF